One and the same sample provided the 11 T cell receptor beta chains below, sequenced in a study of technical replicates of blood from a handful of donors. TCRdb's copy holds only in-frame clones and misses some; the assay was immunoSEQ multiplex PCR. The profile shows around 72,000 clones, approximately 93% of them singletons. Sequenced input: PBMCs. These receptors were obtained from a human donor in good health. Some clones in this sample may be carry-over from other donors' samples.

This clone was detected once. The chain carries TRBV5-1 and TRBJ1-2, with D tentatively TRBD1 (5 bases). The CDR3 length is 13 residues. Germline V gene data show CDR1 as SGHRS and CDR2 as YFSETQ. V was shortened by 0 bases and J by 3 bases, with 6 bases between the two germline ends. The CDR3 here is CASSLEGDYGYTF. CDR3 DNA: TGCGCCAGCAGCTTGGAAGGGGACTATGGCTACACCTTC. Full variable domain (outside the CDR3, taken from reference TRBV5-1 and TRBJ1-2): KAGVTQTPRYLIKTRGQQVTLSCSPISGHRSVSWYQQTPGQGLQFLFEYFSETQRNKGNFPGRFSGRQFSNSRSEMNVSTLELGDSALYLCASSLEGDYGYTFGSGTRLTVV.

V usage is TRBV6-5 and J usage is TRBJ2-1, with D tentatively TRBD2 (6 bases). The CDR3 has 14 residues. Per the germline V gene, CDR1 is MNHEY and CDR2 is SVGAGI. V gave up 5 bases and J gave up 3 bases, with 11 bases separating them. Written as DNA, the CDR3 is TGTGCCAGCAGTAAGGGAGGTAGCTACAATGAGCAGTTCTTC. Translation: CASSKGGSYNEQFF.

The CDR3 coding sequence is TGTGCCACCAGCCTGGGACACGGAAACACCATATATTTT. The encoded protein is CATSLGHGNTIYF. The chain employs TRBV15 and TRBJ1-3, with D perhaps TRBD1 (6 bases). Per germline, CDR1 LNHNV and CDR2 YYDKDF (reference sequence). Trimming took 5 bases from V and 4 from J, leaving 9 bases between them. This CDR3 has 13 residues.

This sequence joins TRBV28 and TRBJ1-2; 10 nucleotides line up with TRBD1. CDR3 length: 14 residues. CDR1 is MDHEN and CDR2 is SYDVKM in the germline V gene. V lost 2 bases, J lost 4 bases, and 1 base stayed unmatched. Here the CDR3 reads CASSLGDRGYGYTF. The DNA of the CDR3 is TGTGCCAGCAGTTTAGGGGACAGGGGCTATGGCTACACCTTC.

In DNA, the CDR3 is TGCAGCGTTGGGACAGGGGGCAACTACGAGCAGTACTTC. Protein product: CSVGTGGNYEQYF. The rearrangement uses TRBV29-1 and TRBJ2-7, with 11 positions matching TRBD1. This CDR3 contains 13 residues. Germline V CDR1 and CDR2: SQVTM, ANQGSEA. V shed 4 bases, J shed 3 bases, and the junction held 2 bases outside the gene matches.

The chain joins TRBV5-6 to TRBJ2-5; D is unresolved. Per germline, CDR1 SGHDT and CDR2 YYEEEE. V was pared by 1 base and J by 5 bases, with 12 bases between. The CDR3 has 14 amino acids. CDR3 bases: TGTGCCAGCAGCTTGTTATCCTATCCCGAGACCCAGTACTTC. This codes for CASSLLSYPETQYF.

Here the CDR3 reads CASSLRMAGWDNSPLHF. CDR3 DNA sequence: TGTGCCAGCAGTTTAAGAATGGCAGGGTGGGATAATTCACCCCTCCACTTT. The chain carries TRBV27 and TRBJ1-6; D is perhaps TRBD1 (5 bases). In germline, CDR1 is MNHEY, CDR2 SMNVEV (reference sequence). Trimming left V 2 bases short and J 5 bases short, with 16 bases between. The CDR3 runs 17 residues.

The CDR3 spells CASRPEAGANVLTF. The CDR3 nucleotides are TGTGCCAGCAGACCAGAGGCCGGGGCCAACGTCCTGACTTTC. This chain joins TRBV5-4 and TRBJ2-6; D remains ambiguous. Looked up from germline, CDR1 is SGHNT and CDR2 is YYREEE (reference sequence). This CDR3 region has 14 residues. V was shortened by 5 bases and J by 4 bases, with 10 bases between the two germline ends.

This sequence joins TRBV4-3 and TRBJ1-1, with 8 positions matching TRBD1. The CDR3 runs 18 residues. Germline CDR1 and CDR2: LGHNA and YSLEER. Trimming at V came to 0 bases and at J to 4 bases, leaving 13 bases not matched to a gene. CDR3 loop: CASSQDHHPGGLGTEAFF. CDR3 in DNA: TGCGCCAGCAGCCAAGATCATCACCCAGGGGGCCTGGGCACTGAAGCTTTCTTT.

The chain combines TRBV30 with TRBJ2-1, with a possible D match to TRBD2 (5 bases). Germline CDR1 GTSNPN, CDR2 SVGIG (reference sequence). There are 13 residues in the CDR3. V gave up 1 base and J gave up 9 bases, with 13 bases separating them. CDR3 sequence (DNA): TGTGCCTGGAGTGCGCGGGCCTACGGTGAGCAGTTCTTC. It translates to CAWSARAYGEQFF.

This chain joins TRBV7-9 and TRBJ2-6; D is undetermined. Per the germline V gene, CDR1 is SEHNR and CDR2 is FQNEAQ (reference sequence). This CDR3 has 15 amino acids. The V end lost 1 base, the J end lost 0 bases, and 4 bases lay between the germline ends. Here the CDR3 DNA reads TGTGCCAGCAGCTTAGGCAGCTCTGGGGCCAACGTCCTGACTTTC. Translated, it gives CASSLGSSGANVLTF.